This TCR beta chain was sequenced in a study of response to subunit inactivated influenza vaccine. Each CDR3 protein is one row after TCRdb ran MiXCR on the RT-PCR reads. The data show about 700,000 distinct CDR3 sequences, approximately 15% seen once. Broader study findings: Authors suggested seasonal influenza vaccinations each recruit few new T cells.

About this clonotype itself: What it binds is not known.

The length of the CDR3 is 17 residues. This specimen was PBMCs from blood, taken approximately 13 days after vaccination. The V call is TRBV21-1, the J call TRBJ2-5; the table assigns TRBD1, which was not confirmed against the DNA. TRBV21-1 is a pseudogene locus. This TCR was recovered from a man aged 45-65 years who received an inactivated influenza vaccine. The CDR3 nucleotides are TGTGCCAGCGCCTCAAAGGGGACAGGGCGTTTGGGAGAGACCCAGTACTTC. Amino acid sequence: CASASKGTGRLGETQYF.